The 11 T cell receptor beta chains presented below share a single source sample, sequenced in a study of memory CD4+ T cells and cytomegalovirus serostatus. Sequencing was performed with immunoSEQ multiplex PCR; in TCRdb, only in-frame clones are kept and a portion is missing. The sample records about 64,000 clones, roughly three quarters being singletons. The sort gate was single viable CD3+CD4+CD8-CD45RO+ cells for memory CD4+ T cells. Material for sequencing was memory CD4+ T cells from blood. The origin of the receptors is an adult in good health and CMV-seronegative.

The chain employs TRBV29-1 and TRBJ2-1, with D perhaps matching TRBD2 (5 bases). V was cut by 6 bases and J by 5 bases, with 17 bases left in between. This CDR3 spans 14 amino acids. The V gene's germline CDR1 is SQVTM and CDR2 ANQGSEA. CDR3 DNA sequence: TGCAGCGTCTCTTGGAGGCAACTAAACAATGAGCAGTTCTTC. Translating gives CSVSWRQLNNEQFF.

This rearrangement joins TRBV5-1 to TRBJ2-2, with 7 nucleotides matching TRBD2. The CDR3 runs to 16 residues. CDR1 is SGHRS, CDR2 YFSETQ, per germline. The ends lost 4 bases at V and 6 bases at J; junction bases unmatched: 12. The CDR3 DNA is TGCGCCAGCAGCCTGGCCCCTAGCGGACAAGCCGGGGAGCTGTTTTTT. Translating gives CASSLAPSGQAGELFF. The full variable domain, rest sourced from reference TRBV5-1 and TRBJ2-2, is KAGVTQTPRYLIKTRGQQVTLSCSPISGHRSVSWYQQTPGQGLQFLFEYFSETQRNKGNFPGRFSGRQFSNSRSEMNVSTLELGDSALYLCASSLAPSGQAGELFFGEGSRLTVL.

The chain uses TRBV6-1 and TRBJ1-2, with 7 bases aligning to TRBD1. The CDR3 is 14 amino acids. V lost 1 base, J lost 6 bases, and 5 bases stayed unmatched. The germline CDR1 and CDR2 sequences are MNHNS and SASEGT. CDR3 amino acids: CASSEGTGHNGYTF. In DNA, the CDR3 is TGTGCCAGCAGTGAAGGGACAGGTCATAATGGCTACACCTTC.

CDR3 amino acids: CAISEERTNEKLFF. Written as DNA, the CDR3 is TGTGCCATCAGTGAAGAACGGACAAATGAAAAACTGTTTTTT. V usage is TRBV10-3 and J usage is TRBJ1-4; TRBD1 is a possible D gene (5 bases). The CDR3 has 14 residues. CDR1 and CDR2 (germline): ENHRY, SYGVKD. The germline V and J ends were trimmed by 3 bases and 5 bases, with 10 bases remaining between them.

The chain links TRBV5-1 to TRBJ1-4, with a weak D call TRBD1 (6 bases). The CDR3 covers 16 residues. Germline CDR1 is SGHRS and CDR2 is YFSETQ. V gave up 0 bases and J gave up 4 bases, with 13 bases separating them. CDR3 sequence: CASSLGDDRINEKLFF. The CDR3 DNA follows: TGCGCCAGCAGCTTGGGGGATGACAGGATTAATGAAAAACTGTTTTTT. The full variable domain, completed using reference TRBV5-1 and TRBJ1-4, is KAGVTQTPRYLIKTRGQQVTLSCSPISGHRSVSWYQQTPGQGLQFLFEYFSETQRNKGNFPGRFSGRQFSNSRSEMNVSTLELGDSALYLCASSLGDDRINEKLFFGSGTQLSVL.

The rearrangement joins TRBV2 to TRBJ2-1, with D maybe TRBD2 (6 bases). The germline V gene has CDR1 SNHLY and CDR2 FYNNEI. V was shortened by 7 bases and J by 6 bases, with 16 bases between the two germline ends. This CDR3 contains 14 residues. The CDR3 loop reads CASKREPDLNEQFF. Written as DNA, the CDR3 is TGTGCCAGCAAACGGGAGCCCGACCTCAATGAGCAGTTCTTC.

The chain links TRBV21-1 to TRBJ2-2; the table's D call, TRBD1, was not checked against the DNA. TRBV21-1 is assigned pseudogene status. The CDR3 has 17 residues. The CDR3 sequence: CASSKEQNHRGTGELFF. The CDR3 nucleotides are TGTGCCAGCAGCAAAGAGCAAAACCACAGGGGTACCGGGGAGCTGTTTTTT.

The genes are TRBV7-2 and TRBJ2-3; 9 nucleotides align to TRBD2. Germline V CDR1 and CDR2: SGHTA, FQGNSA. The trim removed 5 bases at V and 6 bases at J, leaving 9 bases unmatched. This CDR3 contains 15 residues. This CDR3 reads CASSQLVAGADTQYF. CDR3 in DNA: TGTGCCAGCAGCCAGCTGGTAGCGGGGGCCGATACGCAGTATTTT.

This clone was picked up a small number of times. This chain uses TRBV11-1 with TRBJ2-1; 9 positions match TRBD2. Germline V lookup: CDR1 SGHAT, CDR2 FQDESV (reference sequence). This CDR3 region has 16 residues. V gave up 3 bases and J gave up 3 bases; unmatched junction bases: 6. The chain's CDR3 is CASSFLPSGIYNEQFF. CDR3 in DNA: TGTGCCAGCAGCTTCCTTCCTAGCGGGATCTACAATGAGCAGTTCTTC.

In its sample, this clone was seen once. Its ends do not fully match the called genes, so a read error is possible. This chain joins TRBV10-3 and TRBJ2-7; 7 bases map to TRBD2. In germline, CDR1 is ENHRY, CDR2 SYGVKD. CDR3 length: 13 residues. DNA of the CDR3: TGTGCCAGTACACAGACTAGCCCCTACGAGCGGTACTTC. Its translation: CASTQTSPYERYF.

This chain connects TRBV28 to TRBJ2-7, with 8 positions matching TRBD1. This CDR3 is built from 14 residues. CDR1 MDHEN and CDR2 SYDVKM come from the germline V gene. V shed 6 bases and J 0 bases; nucleotides not matched to a gene: 4. CDR3 protein: CASRGQGSSYEQYF. DNA for the CDR3: TGTGCCAGCAGAGGACAGGGTAGCTCCTACGAGCAGTACTTC.